This TCR beta chain was documented in a study of shared clonotypes between healthy human individuals. The length of the CDR3 is 15 residues. Germline V gene sequence: CDR1 MNHNS, CDR2 SASEGT. The repertoire was sequenced with immunoSEQ multiplex PCR; TCRdb's copy has only in-frame clones and lacks some. The sample has around 530,000 clones, around 78% seen once. The rearrangement joins TRBV6-1 to TRBJ2-5; 12 nucleotides align to TRBD2. The better agreement between TRBJ2-7 and the DNA end casts doubt on the J call. This TCR derives from a woman between 40 and 55 years old in good health. Some clones in this sample may be carry-over from other donors' samples. The sequenced material came from PBMCs. Here the CDR3 DNA reads TGTGCCAGCAGTGAGACTAGCGGGAGCTCCTACGAGCAGTACTTC. Its translation: CASSETSGSSYEQYF.